This record looks at one TCR beta chain sequence and its context. Its antigen is not yet known. Base qualities were left out, and no much larger clone turns up one base away. The sample originates from a study of blood T cell repertoires in COVID-19 (TCRdb year 2020). Background on the whole study: The collaborator samples originated in the United States, Italy and Spain and spanned the acute and convalescent phases of COVID-19. The material from the prospective study consisted of cDNA or gDNA derived from T cells, B-cell-depleted T cells, or PBMCs. Deeply sampled blood TCRbeta repertoires from subjects exposed to, actively infected with, or recovered from COVID-19 were included in the dataset. The repertoires were made available in a free public database intended to serve as a resource for research on the immune response to SARS-CoV-2. Samples were obtained from the ongoing ImmuneRACE study (first 160 participants) and from about 1,300 subjects provided by 6 global collaborators. Sample metadata almost always included a de-identified subject ID, COVID-19 status, age in years and sex. Where HLA class I and class II types were available, the types were taken from metadata supplied by the sample provider, not from assay-based typing.

In the prospective study, participants were about 18 to 100 years old, resided in about two dozen geographic areas of the United States, and were enrolled through a virtual design. In the prospective study, participants were assigned to cohorts based on the clinical history participants reported in a screening survey and a study questionnaire. For ImmuneRACE Cohort 3, a participant was defined as recovered based on two consecutive negative NP/OP PCR tests, clearance by a healthcare professional, or resolution of symptoms. Each participant in the prospective study had whole blood, serum and a nasopharyngeal or oropharyngeal swab collected by mobile phlebotomists. Participants in the prospective study had the option to provide additional blood draws and questionnaires over a roughly two-month period. Prospective study blood samples were shipped either frozen or at room temperature before DNA extraction.

TCRbeta CDR3 regions were amplified from genomic DNA by means of the immunoSEQ Assay, a bias-controlled multiplex PCR. The source study handled its data this way. Within the assay, amplification of reference gene primers was used to estimate how many nucleated cells each sample contained. To quantify the absolute abundance of each unique TCRbeta CDR3 rearrangement, sequence reads were collapsed and filtered. For each sample, productive Simpson clonality was calculated by taking the square root of Simpson's diversity index across productive rearrangements. TCRdb holds this immuneACCESS table with in-frame rearrangements only. Some clones are missing; in checked studies, unresolved V genes explain under half, and the rest has no known cause. That table supplies the V and J calls and clone size; D and trimming were determined from the DNA. The sample records about 320,000 clones, roughly nine tenths of which are singletons. The ten largest clonotypes hold around 6% of the sample.

Ends trimmed: V by 5 bases, J by 11 bases; bases unmatched to a gene: 16. From its cysteine to its phenylalanine, the CDR3 spans 15 amino acids. Only the CDR3 portion is preserved as DNA: 45 bases, with reading frame beginning at the first base. Per the germline V gene, MDHEN is the CDR1 and SYDVKM is the CDR2. What the research found in general, with its limitations: The amount of clinical and demographic metadata varied by source and participant and was provided uncurated.

The material sequenced was PBMCs or T cells enriched from blood (not recorded which). The sequence joins TRBV28 to TRBJ1-2; 8 middle bases align to TRBD1. The receptor was derived from a woman aged 30 to 39 who had recovered from COVID-19. CDR3 region: CASSIGTGVSKRYTF. The nucleotide sequence is given as TGTGCCAGCAGTATTGGGACAGGTGTCTCCAAGAGGTACACCTTC.